The rows below give T cell receptor beta chains drawn from one sample of a study of CD8+ T cells in alopecia areata. This table comes from immunoSEQ multiplex PCR, and its TCRdb copy is limited to in-frame clones, with some not included. The sample has about 110,000 clones; approximately 59% are singletons. Sequenced input: CD8+ T cells sorted from blood. Receptors were obtained from a human donor in good health. CDR3s include the opening cysteine and the closing phenylalanine or tryptophan. The D gene is left open where the match is weak. A row's size may be missing; if present it is once, few, many or a size class.

V	D	size	J	DNA	CDR3
TRBV19	TRBD1	-	TRBJ2-2	TGTGCCAGGGGACAGGGGGTTTACACCGGGGAGCTGCTTTTT	CARGQGVYTGELLF
TRBV2	-	many	TRBJ2-7	TGTGCCAGCAGTCCAGAGGCCTCCTCCTACGAGCAGTACTTC	CASSPEASSYEQYF
TRBV10-2	-	once	TRBJ1-4	TGCGCCAGCAGTAACCAGGCAACTAATGAAAAACTGTTTTTT	CASSNQATNEKLFF
TRBV6-1	-	-	TRBJ2-1	TGTGCCAGCAGTGACTCGGCCGGGGGTGTTAATGAGCAGTTCTTC	CASSDSAGGVNEQFF
TRBV4-1	TRBD1	few	TRBJ1-1	TGCGCCAGCAGCCAACAATCGACAGGGAAGAACACTGAAGCTTTCTTT	CASSQQSTGKNTEAFF
TRBV15	TRBD1	once	TRBJ1-6	TGTGCCACCAGCAGAGAAGGGGGGACAGGGGTTGGTAATTCACCCCTCCACTTT	CATSREGGTGVGNSPLHF
TRBV4-2	-	many	TRBJ1-1	TGTGCCAGCAGCCAAGAACAAGGGGGCACTGAAGCTTTCTTT	CASSQEQGGTEAFF
TRBV5-1	TRBD1	-	TRBJ2-6	TGCGCCAGCAGCTTAGGGACAGTATTCTCTGGGGCCAACGTCCTGACTTTC	CASSLGTVFSGANVLTF
TRBV25-1	-	-	TRBJ2-1	TGTGCCAGCAGTAACACAGGGTTGGATGAGCAGTTCTTC	CASSNTGLDEQFF
TRBV19	-	few	TRBJ2-1	TGTGCCAGTACCGGGCCCCACAATGAGCAGTTCTTC	CASTGPHNEQFF
TRBV7-8	-	-	TRBJ1-1	TGTGCCAGCAGCCCCTCGTCAACTGAAGCTTTCTTT	CASSPSSTEAFF
TRBV6-5	-	-	TRBJ1-2	TGTGCCAGCAGTGAACAGGGCTACACCTTC	CASSEQGYTF
TRBV29-1	-	few	TRBJ1-2	TGCAGCGTTTGGGGGCAGGGCCCCTATGGCTACACCTTC	CSVWGQGPYGYTF
TRBV5-6	-	once	TRBJ2-7	TGTGCCAGCAGCTACGCAGGAAGCTCCTACGAGCAGTACTTC	CASSYAGSSYEQYF
TRBV5-4	-	-	TRBJ1-1	TGTGCCAGCAGCTTGGGAGTTGGAGGGGGAGTGGAGAACACTGAAGCTTTCTTT	CASSLGVGGGVENTEAFF
TRBV30	-	-	TRBJ1-2	TGTGCCTGGAGTGCCGGGACCGCATTAAACTATGGCTACACCTTC	CAWSAGTALNYGYTF
TRBV7-2	TRBD2	-	TRBJ2-5	TGTGCCAGCAGCTTAGAAGCGGGGGCGTTCGAGACCCAGTACTTC	CASSLEAGAFETQYF
TRBV19	TRBD1	-	TRBJ1-2	TGTGCCAGTAGTCCCGGGACAGGCTCTAACTATGGCTACACCTTC	CASSPGTGSNYGYTF
TRBV15	TRBD2	-	TRBJ2-1	TGTGCCACCAGCAGAAGAGGTGAGGGACTAGACGTCGGGAATGAGCAGTTCTTC	CATSRRGEGLDVGNEQFF
TRBV28	TRBD1	-	TRBJ1-2	TGTGCCAGCAGCCAGGGGGTTTCTAACTATGGCTACACCTTC	CASSQGVSNYGYTF
TRBV5-6	-	-	TRBJ2-4	TGTGCCAGCAGCCATGGTCCTATTCAGTACTTC	CASSHGPIQYF
TRBV28	-	-	TRBJ2-5	TGTGCCAGCAGTTTCGGTACCTGGCAGACCCAAGAGACCCAGTACTTC	CASSFGTWQTQETQYF
TRBV5-6	-	-	TRBJ2-7	TGTGCCAGCAGCTTGGGGGCATACGAGCAGTACTTC	CASSLGAYEQYF
TRBV15	-	-	TRBJ2-2	TGTGCCACCTCAGAAGCGAACACCGGGGAGCTGTTTTTT	CATSEANTGELFF
TRBV9	TRBD1	-	TRBJ2-2	TGTGCCAGCAGCGACCCAGGGGGCGCGGGCACCGGGGAGCTGTTTTTT	CASSDPGGAGTGELFF
TRBV13	-	-	TRBJ1-2	TGTGCCAGCAAGGGCACGTCCTATGGCTACACCTTC	CASKGTSYGYTF
TRBV14	TRBD1	once	TRBJ2-7	TGTGCCAGCAGCCCCGACGGGACAGGCTACTACGAGCAGTACTTC	CASSPDGTGYYEQYF